This T cell receptor (beta chain) is from a study of blood T cells in healthy people across ages. Germline V gene sequence: CDR1 DFQATT, CDR2 SNEGSKA (reference sequence). V was pared by 4 bases and J by 4 bases, with 17 bases between. This CDR3 has 15 amino acids. The authors ran a second PCR of roughly 6 to 11 cycles using a sample-barcoded 5' primer and a J-beta primer mix. Sequencing recovered at least 2.5 million CDR3-containing paired-end reads from each sample. TCRdb recomputed calls from the 5' RACE reads with MiXCR, one row per CDR3 protein. The sample holds 700,000 or so distinct CDR3 sequences, about 20% seen once. This clonotype has more than one count but fewer than ten.

This receptor was taken from a man between 65 and 85 years old in good health. The chain has TRBV20-1 and TRBJ2-1; TRBD2 might be the D (5 bases). Sequencing input: blood. The CDR3 here is CSANDPGRAYNEQFF. CDR3 DNA: TGCAGTGCTAATGATCCCGGGCGGGCTTACAATGAGCAGTTCTTC.